This is a list of T cell receptor beta chains from one sample in a study of cytomegalovirus exposure and HLA in healthy donors. Assay used: immunoSEQ multiplex PCR; TCRdb lists only in-frame clones, some missing. The sample shows roughly 120,000 clones, approximately 78% of them seen only once. Sequencing used PBMCs. These receptors originate from a middle-aged woman in good health and CMV-seropositive. CDR3s leave out the opening cysteine and the closing phenylalanine or tryptophan. A D gene is named only where the DNA matches it firmly.

cdr3_aa j_call v_call d_call
ASSLMEGLETQY TRBJ2-5 TRBV5-1 NA
ASSRLGQGDNEQF TRBJ2-1 TRBV4-2 TRBD1
ASRRGQINQPQH TRBJ1-5 TRBV6-5 NA
ASERTGGITEAF TRBJ1-1 TRBV12-5 TRBD1
ATRNPGQGNTGELF TRBJ2-2 TRBV15 TRBD1
ASSLTGYVGEQY TRBJ2-7 TRBV13 NA
ASTGTSSYNEQF TRBJ2-1 TRBV2 TRBD2
ASSLAGTGVNAEAF TRBJ1-1 TRBV5-1 TRBD1
ASSFNTGGDEAF TRBJ1-1 TRBV5-1 TRBD1
ASSPGQGPNTEAF TRBJ1-1 TRBV28 TRBD1
ASSLVRNTGELF TRBJ2-2 TRBV7-9 NA
ASSVAGGSYNEQF TRBJ2-1 TRBV9 TRBD2
ASSVEGSGGAVTGELF TRBJ2-2 TRBV9 TRBD2
ASSLVSGNTGELF TRBJ2-2 TRBV7-2 NA
ASSRDRTGMAF TRBJ1-1 TRBV11-2 TRBD1
ASSLDSNGGWDTQY TRBJ2-3 TRBV5-1 NA
SANRGGWAF TRBJ1-1 TRBV20-1 TRBD1
ASSLLGGQGGYEQY TRBJ2-7 TRBV5-1 NA
ASSRSNQPQH TRBJ1-5 TRBV5-8 NA
ASSQEGGGPSYNSPLH TRBJ1-6 TRBV4-1 NA
ASSVGALSHLF TRBJ1-4 TRBV9 NA
ASSESTVAGELF TRBJ2-2 TRBV19 NA
ASSGTGGDYGYT TRBJ1-2 TRBV19 TRBD1
ASSSTAGSSSGANVLT TRBJ2-6 TRBV7-9 NA
ASSPRTGRDEQY TRBJ2-7 TRBV7-6 NA
ASRNRVNQPQH TRBJ1-5 TRBV19 NA
ASSEAQDRDDQPQH TRBJ1-5 TRBV2 TRBD1
ASSRDRDYQPQH TRBJ1-5 TRBV6-6 TRBD1
SVVPGGTEAF TRBJ1-1 TRBV29-1 NA
ASSPPGGAVSGELF TRBJ2-2 TRBV18 TRBD2